The 11 T cell receptor beta chains below all came from one sample that was sequenced in a study of CD8 T cells in Susac syndrome. A quantity of about 0.5 to 1 ug RNA underwent reverse transcription using random hexamers. Using its own MiXCR run on the immunoSEQ multiplex PCR reads, TCRdb lists one record per CDR3 protein. The table records about 280,000 distinct CDR3 sequences, more than 75% of them present only once. Material: CD8+ T cells from PBMCs. The source is a human donor with multiple sclerosis.

V is TRBV4-1 and J is TRBJ2-7, with D perhaps matching TRBD1 (6 bases). V gave up 5 bases and J gave up 4 bases, with 15 bases separating them. The CDR3 has 14 residues. Germline V lookup: CDR1 MGHRA, CDR2 YSYEKL. The CDR3 DNA follows: TGCGCCAGCAGCTACAGGGTGGCAGAGTACGAGCAGTACTTC. Protein: CASSYRVAEYEQYF.

Comments on this clonotype: The conserved phenylalanine or tryptophan is not found at the CDR3 terminus, so this likely reflects a read error. V gene TRBV7-9 combines with J gene TRBJ2-7, with 7 bases fitting TRBD2. J gave up 6 bases and V 6 bases, and 14 bases lay outside the gene matches. This CDR3 contains 15 residues. Germline lookup yields CDR1 SEHNR and CDR2 FQNEAQ (reference sequence). CDR3: CASSYLRTSSSEQYL. In DNA, the CDR3 is TGTGCCAGCAGTTACCTGCGGACTAGTAGTTCCGAGCAGTACCTC.

The chain links TRBV4-1 to TRBJ1-2; D may be TRBD1 (5 bases). The length of the CDR3 is 14 residues. Trimming pared 1 base from V and 8 bases from J, leaving 14 bases between. Germline assignment: CDR1 MGHRA and CDR2 YSYEKL. The CDR3 spells CASSQVAGELGYTF. The CDR3 DNA sequence: TGCGCCAGCAGCCAAGTGGCGGGGGAACTCGGCTACACCTTC.

A few counts support this clonotype. V gene TRBV11-2 combines with J gene TRBJ2-2; either TRBD1 or TRBD2 may fit D (5 bases each). Germline V gives CDR1 SGHAT, CDR2 FQNNGV. Trimming pared 8 bases from V and 5 bases from J, leaving 9 bases between. This CDR3 has 12 residues. In DNA form, the CDR3 reads TGTGCCAGCCAGGGAGATACCGGGGAGCTGTTTTTT. It translates to CASQGDTGELFF.

The table lists this clonotype with a count of one. V is TRBV20-1 and J is TRBJ2-3; D may match TRBD1 or TRBD2 (5 bases each). The V and J ends lost 6 bases and 13 bases respectively, with 20 bases between them. The CDR3 loop spans 12 amino acids. Germline V gene lookup returns CDR1 DFQATT and CDR2 SNEGSKA (reference sequence). CDR3 region: CSARSSGTREYF. The CDR3 DNA reads TGCAGTGCCCGATCTTCCGGGACCAGGGAGTATTTT.

This rearrangement joins TRBV6-5 to TRBJ1-2; D not resolved. Trimming shortened V by 4 bases and J by 4 bases, and 10 bases separated the two germline ends. This CDR3 is built from 13 residues. The germline gives CDR1 MNHEY, CDR2 SVGAGI. CDR3 nucleotide sequence: TGTGCCAGCAGTTCCGACTGGCCCTATGGCTACACCTTC. Translation gives CASSSDWPYGYTF.

The rearrangement links TRBV9 to TRBJ2-2; 7 nucleotides match TRBD2. The CDR3 totals 15 residues. The germline V gene has CDR1 SGDLS and CDR2 YYNGEE. Germline trimming cut 0 bases from V and 4 bases from J; bases unmatched to any gene: 3. The CDR3 nucleotides read TGTGCCAGCAGCGTAGGGACTAGTCTCACCGGGGAGCTGTTTTTT. It is translated as CASSVGTSLTGELFF.

This sequence joins TRBV27 and TRBJ1-5, with D maybe TRBD1 (6 bases). V dropped 4 bases and J dropped 7 bases, with 11 bases sitting between them. The CDR3 is 13 residues long. CDR1 is MNHEY and CDR2 is SMNVEV in the germline V gene (reference sequence). The CDR3 loop is CASSYGGLQPQHF. CDR3 sequence (DNA): TGTGCCAGCAGTTATGGGGGCTTGCAGCCCCAGCATTTT.

The chain links TRBV10-3 to TRBJ2-1; tentative D call: TRBD1 (5 bases). CDR1 ENHRY and CDR2 SYGVKD come from the germline V gene. V lost 2 bases to trimming and J lost 6 bases, with 17 bases between them. This CDR3 has 16 residues. This CDR3 reads CAISEEGAGEANEQFF. The CDR3 DNA reads TGTGCCATCAGTGAGGAAGGGGCAGGAGAAGCCAATGAGCAGTTCTTC.

The rearrangement uses TRBV9 and TRBJ2-1; perhaps TRBD2 as D (6 bases). In germline, CDR1 is SGDLS, CDR2 YYNGEE. CDR3 size: 14 residues. V was cut by 0 bases and J by 9 bases, with 13 bases left in between. This CDR3 reads CASSVGGGFSEQFF. DNA for the CDR3: TGTGCCAGCAGCGTAGGGGGAGGCTTCAGTGAGCAGTTCTTC.

The chain carries TRBV5-1 and TRBJ2-7; the match to TRBD1 covers 10 bases. Trimming cost V 4 bases and J 2 bases; bases outside gene matches: 9. The CDR3 is 16 amino acids. CDR1 and CDR2 from the germline V gene are SGHRS and YFSETQ. In nucleotides, the CDR3 is TGCGCCAGCAGCCATCCACCGGGACAGGGGACCTACGAGCAGTACTTC. The encoded protein is CASSHPPGQGTYEQYF. Supplemented by reference TRBV5-1 and TRBJ2-7, the full variable domain reads KAGVTQTPRYLIKTRGQQVTLSCSPISGHRSVSWYQQTPGQGLQFLFEYFSETQRNKGNFPGRFSGRQFSNSRSEMNVSTLELGDSALYLCASSHPPGQGTYEQYFGPGTRLTVT.